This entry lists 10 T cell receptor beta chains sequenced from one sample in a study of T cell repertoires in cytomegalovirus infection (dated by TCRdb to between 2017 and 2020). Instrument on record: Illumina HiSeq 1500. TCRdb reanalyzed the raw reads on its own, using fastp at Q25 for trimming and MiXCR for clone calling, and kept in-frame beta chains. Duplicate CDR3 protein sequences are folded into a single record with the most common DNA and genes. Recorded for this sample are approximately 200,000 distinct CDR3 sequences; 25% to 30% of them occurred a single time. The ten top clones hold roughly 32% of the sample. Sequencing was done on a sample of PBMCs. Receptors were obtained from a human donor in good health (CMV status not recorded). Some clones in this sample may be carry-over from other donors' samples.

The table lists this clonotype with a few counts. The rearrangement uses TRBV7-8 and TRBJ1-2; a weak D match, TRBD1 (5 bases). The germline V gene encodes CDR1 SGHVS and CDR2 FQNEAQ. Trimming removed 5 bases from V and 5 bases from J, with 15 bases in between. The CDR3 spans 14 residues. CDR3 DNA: TGTGCCAGCAGCCTCGAGGGGATTCGGTATGGCTACACCTTC. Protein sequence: CASSLEGIRYGYTF.

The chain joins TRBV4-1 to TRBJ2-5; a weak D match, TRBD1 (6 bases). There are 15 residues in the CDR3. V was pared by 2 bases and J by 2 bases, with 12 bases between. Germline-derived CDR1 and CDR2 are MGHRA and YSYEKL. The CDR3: CASSQSGQGQETQYF. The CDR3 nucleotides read TGCGCCAGCAGCCAATCTGGGCAGGGGCAAGAGACCCAGTACTTC.

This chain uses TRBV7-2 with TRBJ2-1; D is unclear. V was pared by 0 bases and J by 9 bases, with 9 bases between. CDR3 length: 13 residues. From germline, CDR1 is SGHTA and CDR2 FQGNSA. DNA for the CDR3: TGTGCCAGCAGCTTAGCGCCCAGCCTTGAGCAGTTCTTC. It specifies CASSLAPSLEQFF.

CDR3 amino acids: CASEQAGEPPLEQFF. Here the CDR3 DNA reads TGTGCCAGCGAGCAGGCGGGGGAGCCCCCTTTGGAGCAGTTCTTC. V gene TRBV6-6 combines with J gene TRBJ2-1; TRBD2 agrees at 7 bases. Germline assignment: CDR1 MNHNY and CDR2 SVGAGI (reference sequence). The CDR3 loop spans 15 amino acids. V dropped 8 bases and J dropped 10; count of bases not matched to a gene: 17.

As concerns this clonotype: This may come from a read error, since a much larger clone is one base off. The chain's CDR3 is CASSLDTEEPEAFF. CDR3 nucleotides: TGTGCCAGCAGCTTAGATACCGAGGAACCTGAAGCTTTCTTT. The chain combines TRBV7-2 with TRBJ1-1; no definite D call. In germline, CDR1 is SGHTA, CDR2 FQGNSA. There are 14 residues in the CDR3. The V gene lost 1 base and the J gene lost 6 bases, with 12 bases spanning the gap.

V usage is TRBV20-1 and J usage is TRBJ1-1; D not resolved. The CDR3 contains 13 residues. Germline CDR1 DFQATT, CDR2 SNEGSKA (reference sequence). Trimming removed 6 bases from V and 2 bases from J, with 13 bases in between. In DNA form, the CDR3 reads TGCAGTGCCACGCCAGACTTAAACACTGAAGCTTTCTTT. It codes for CSATPDLNTEAFF.

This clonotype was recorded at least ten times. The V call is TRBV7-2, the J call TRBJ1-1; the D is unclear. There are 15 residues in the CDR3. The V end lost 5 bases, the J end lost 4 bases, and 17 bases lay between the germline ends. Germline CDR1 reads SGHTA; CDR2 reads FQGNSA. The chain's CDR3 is CASSPLEAPVTEAFF. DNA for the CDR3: TGTGCCAGCAGCCCGCTTGAGGCCCCCGTCACTGAAGCTTTCTTT. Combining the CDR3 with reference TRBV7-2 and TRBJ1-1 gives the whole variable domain GAGVSQSPSNKVTEKGKDVELRCDPISGHTALYWYRQSLGQGLEFLIYFQGNSAPDKSGLPSDRFSAERTGGSVSTLTIQRTQQEDSAVYLCASSPLEAPVTEAFFGQGTRLTVV.

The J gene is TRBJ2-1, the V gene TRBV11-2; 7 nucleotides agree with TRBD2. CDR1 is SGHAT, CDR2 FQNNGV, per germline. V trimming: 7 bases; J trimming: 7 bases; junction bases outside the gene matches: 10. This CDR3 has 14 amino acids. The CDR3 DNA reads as TGTGCCAGCACCATCCAGCGGGAAGGGAATGAGCAGTTCTTC. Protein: CASTIQREGNEQFF.

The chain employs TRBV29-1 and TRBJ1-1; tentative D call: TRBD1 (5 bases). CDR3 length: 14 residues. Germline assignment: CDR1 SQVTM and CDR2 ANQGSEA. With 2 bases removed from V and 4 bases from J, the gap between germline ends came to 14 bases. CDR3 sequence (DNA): TGCAGCGTTGAAATGGGTGGGGGAGGCACTGAAGCTTTCTTT. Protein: CSVEMGGGGTEAFF.

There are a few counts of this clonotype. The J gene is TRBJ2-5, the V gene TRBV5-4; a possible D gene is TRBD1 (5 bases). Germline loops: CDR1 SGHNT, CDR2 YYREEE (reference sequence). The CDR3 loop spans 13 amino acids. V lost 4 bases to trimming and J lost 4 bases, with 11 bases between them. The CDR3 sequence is CASSRGPRETQYF. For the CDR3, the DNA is TGTGCCAGCAGCAGGGGCCCGAGAGAGACCCAGTACTTC.